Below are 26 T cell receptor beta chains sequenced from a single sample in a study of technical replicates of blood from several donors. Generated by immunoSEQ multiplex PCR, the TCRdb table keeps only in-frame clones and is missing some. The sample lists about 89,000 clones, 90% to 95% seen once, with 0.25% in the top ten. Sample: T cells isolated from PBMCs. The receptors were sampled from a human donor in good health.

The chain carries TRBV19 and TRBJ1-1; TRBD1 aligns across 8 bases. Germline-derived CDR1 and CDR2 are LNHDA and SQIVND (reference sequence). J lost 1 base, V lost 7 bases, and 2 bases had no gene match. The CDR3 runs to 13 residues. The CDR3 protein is CASNTGGNTEAFF. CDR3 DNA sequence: TGTGCCAGTAACACAGGGGGGAACACTGAAGCTTTCTTT.

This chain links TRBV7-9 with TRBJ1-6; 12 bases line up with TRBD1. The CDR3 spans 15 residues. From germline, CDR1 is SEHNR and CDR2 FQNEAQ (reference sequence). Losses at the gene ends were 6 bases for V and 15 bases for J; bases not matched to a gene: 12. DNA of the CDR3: TGTGCCAGCAGTAATGGGACAGGGGGCACCCTTGACCTCCACTTT. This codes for CASSNGTGGTLDLHF.

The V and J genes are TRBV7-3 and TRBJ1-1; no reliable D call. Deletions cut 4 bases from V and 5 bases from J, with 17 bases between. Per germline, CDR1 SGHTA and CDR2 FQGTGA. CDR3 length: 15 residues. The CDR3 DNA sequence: TGTGCCAGCAGCTACTCCTTCCTACGGGAAACTGAAGCTTTCTTT. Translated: CASSYSFLRETEAFF.

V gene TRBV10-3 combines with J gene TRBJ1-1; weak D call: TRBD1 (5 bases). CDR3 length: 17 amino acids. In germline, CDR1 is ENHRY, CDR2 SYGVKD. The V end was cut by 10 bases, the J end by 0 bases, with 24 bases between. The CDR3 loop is CASGTRTDDAMNTEAFF. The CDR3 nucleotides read TGTGCCAGCGGGACTCGGACCGACGATGCCATGAACACTGAAGCTTTCTTT.

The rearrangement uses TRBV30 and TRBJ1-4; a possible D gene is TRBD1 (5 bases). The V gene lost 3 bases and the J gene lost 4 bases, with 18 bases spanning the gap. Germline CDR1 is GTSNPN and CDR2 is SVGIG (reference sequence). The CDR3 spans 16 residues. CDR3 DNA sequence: TGTGCCTGGAGAACCAGACAGTTTCTGGTTAATGAAAAACTGTTTTTT. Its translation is CAWRTRQFLVNEKLFF.

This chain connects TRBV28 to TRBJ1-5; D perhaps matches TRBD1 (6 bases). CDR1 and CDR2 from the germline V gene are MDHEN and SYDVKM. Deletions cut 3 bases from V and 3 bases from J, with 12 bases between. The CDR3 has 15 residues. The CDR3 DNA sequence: TGTGCCAGCAGTTTCGGGTCAGGGGTCAATCAGCCCCAGCATTTT. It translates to CASSFGSGVNQPQHF. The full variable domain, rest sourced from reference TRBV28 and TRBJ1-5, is DVKVTQSSRYLVKRTGEKVFLECVQDMDHENMFWYRQDPGLGLRLIYFSYDVKMKEKGDIPEGYSVSREKKERFSLILESASTNQTSMYLCASSFGSGVNQPQHFGDGTRLSIL.

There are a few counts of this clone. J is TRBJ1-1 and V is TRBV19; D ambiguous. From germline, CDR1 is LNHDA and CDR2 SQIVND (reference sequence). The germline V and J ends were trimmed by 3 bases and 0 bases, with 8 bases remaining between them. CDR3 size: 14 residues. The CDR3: CASSIGAMNTEAFF. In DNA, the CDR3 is TGTGCCAGTAGTATTGGAGCCATGAACACTGAAGCTTTCTTT.

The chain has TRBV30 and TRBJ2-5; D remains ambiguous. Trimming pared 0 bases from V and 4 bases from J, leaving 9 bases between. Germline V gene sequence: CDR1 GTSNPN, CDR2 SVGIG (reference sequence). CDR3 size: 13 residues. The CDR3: CAWSVAGLETQYF. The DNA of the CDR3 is TGTGCCTGGAGTGTAGCTGGGCTAGAGACCCAGTACTTC.

In nucleotides, the CDR3 is TGCGCCAGCCCGGGGGTACGGTTTGACTATGGCTACACCTTC. Translated: CASPGVRFDYGYTF. The J gene is TRBJ1-2, the V gene TRBV23-1; a possible D gene is TRBD1 (5 bases). TRBV23-1 is filed as an ORF, its function uncertain. V lost 8 bases, J lost 3 bases, and 16 bases lay in between. CDR3 length equals 14 residues.

This chain's CDR3 is CASSLARGSPLPTDTQYF. The DNA of the CDR3 is TGTGCCAGCAGCTTAGCCAGGGGTAGTCCACTCCCGACAGATACGCAGTATTTT. The rearrangement links TRBV7-2 to TRBJ2-3; weak D call: TRBD1 (6 bases). V lost 0 bases to trimming and J lost 3 bases, with 19 bases between them. Germline V lookup: CDR1 SGHTA, CDR2 FQGNSA. The CDR3 contains 18 residues.

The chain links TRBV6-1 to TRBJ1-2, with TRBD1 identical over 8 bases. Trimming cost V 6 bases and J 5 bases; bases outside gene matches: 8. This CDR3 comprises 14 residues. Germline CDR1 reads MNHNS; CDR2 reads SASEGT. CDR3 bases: TGTGCCAGCAGCGCAGGACAGGGACAATATGGCTACACCTTC. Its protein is CASSAGQGQYGYTF.

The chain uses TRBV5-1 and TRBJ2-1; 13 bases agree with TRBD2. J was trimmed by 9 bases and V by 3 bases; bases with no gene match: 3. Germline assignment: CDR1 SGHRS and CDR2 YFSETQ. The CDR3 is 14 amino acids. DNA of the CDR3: TGCGCCAGCAGCTATCGGACTAGCGGGAGTGAGCAGTTCTTC. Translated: CASSYRTSGSEQFF.

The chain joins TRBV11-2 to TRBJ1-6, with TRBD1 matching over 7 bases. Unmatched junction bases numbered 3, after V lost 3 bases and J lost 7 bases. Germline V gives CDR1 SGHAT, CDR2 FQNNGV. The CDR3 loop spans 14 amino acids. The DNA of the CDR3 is TGTGCCAGCAGCTTGTGGACAGGAAATTCACCCCTCCACTTT. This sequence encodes CASSLWTGNSPLHF.

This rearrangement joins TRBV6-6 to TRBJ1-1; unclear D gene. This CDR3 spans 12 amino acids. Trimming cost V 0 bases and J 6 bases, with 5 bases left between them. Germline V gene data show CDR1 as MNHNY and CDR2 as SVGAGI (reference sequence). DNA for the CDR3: TGTGCCAGCAGTTACTCGGAGGCTGAAGCTTTCTTT. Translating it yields CASSYSEAEAFF.

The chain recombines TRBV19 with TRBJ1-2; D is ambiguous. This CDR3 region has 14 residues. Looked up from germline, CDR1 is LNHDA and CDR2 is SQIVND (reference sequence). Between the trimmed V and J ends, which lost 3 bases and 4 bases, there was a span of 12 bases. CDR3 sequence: CASSIGGITYGYTF. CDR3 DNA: TGTGCCAGTAGTATTGGAGGCATCACCTATGGCTACACCTTC.

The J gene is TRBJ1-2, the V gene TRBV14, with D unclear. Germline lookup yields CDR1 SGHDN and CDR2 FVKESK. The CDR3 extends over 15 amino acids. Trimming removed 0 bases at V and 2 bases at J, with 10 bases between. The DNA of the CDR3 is TGTGCCAGCAGCCAAGATATTCAGGCGAACTATGGCTACACCTTC. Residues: CASSQDIQANYGYTF.

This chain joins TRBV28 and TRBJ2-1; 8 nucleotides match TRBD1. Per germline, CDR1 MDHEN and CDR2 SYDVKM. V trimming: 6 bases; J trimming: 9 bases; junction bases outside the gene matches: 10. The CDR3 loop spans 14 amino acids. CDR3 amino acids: CASSWGQVEIEQFF. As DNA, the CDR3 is TGTGCCAGCAGCTGGGGACAGGTGGAAATTGAGCAGTTCTTC. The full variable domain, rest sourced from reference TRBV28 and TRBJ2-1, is DVKVTQSSRYLVKRTGEKVFLECVQDMDHENMFWYRQDPGLGLRLIYFSYDVKMKEKGDIPEGYSVSREKKERFSLILESASTNQTSMYLCASSWGQVEIEQFFGPGTRLTVL.

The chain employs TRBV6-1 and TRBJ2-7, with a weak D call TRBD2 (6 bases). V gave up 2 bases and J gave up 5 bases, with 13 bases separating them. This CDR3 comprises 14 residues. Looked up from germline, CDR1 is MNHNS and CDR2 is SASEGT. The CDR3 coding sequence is TGTGCCAGCAGTGAAAAGATCGGGGAGGACGAGCAGTACTTC. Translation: CASSEKIGEDEQYF.

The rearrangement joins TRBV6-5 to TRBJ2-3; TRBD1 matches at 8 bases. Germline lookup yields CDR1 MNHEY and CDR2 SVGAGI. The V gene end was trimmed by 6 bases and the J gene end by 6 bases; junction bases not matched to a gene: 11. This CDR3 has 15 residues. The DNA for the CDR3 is TGTGCCAGCAGGACCTCAGGGGGCCTTTTCGATACGCAGTATTTT. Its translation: CASRTSGGLFDTQYF.

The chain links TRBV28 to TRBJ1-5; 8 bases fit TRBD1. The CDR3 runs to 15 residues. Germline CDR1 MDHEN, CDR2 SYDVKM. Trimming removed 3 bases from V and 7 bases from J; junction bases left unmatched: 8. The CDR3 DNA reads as TGTGCCAGCAGTTTTATCAGGGGGCAGGGACAGCCCCAGCATTTT. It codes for CASSFIRGQGQPQHF.

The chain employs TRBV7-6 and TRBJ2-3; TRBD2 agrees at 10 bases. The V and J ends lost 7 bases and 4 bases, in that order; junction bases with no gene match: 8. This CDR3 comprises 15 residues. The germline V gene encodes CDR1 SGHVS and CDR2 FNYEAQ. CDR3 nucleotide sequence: TGTGCCAGCAAACCCAGCGGGAGGGACGCAGATACGCAGTATTTT. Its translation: CASKPSGRDADTQYF.

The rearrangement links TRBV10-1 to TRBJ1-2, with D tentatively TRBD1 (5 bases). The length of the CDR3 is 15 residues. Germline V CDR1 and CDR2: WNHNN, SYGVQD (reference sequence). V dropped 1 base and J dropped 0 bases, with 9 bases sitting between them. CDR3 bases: TGCGCCAGCAGTGAGTGGCGGGGGTCTAACTATGGCTACACCTTC. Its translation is CASSEWRGSNYGYTF.

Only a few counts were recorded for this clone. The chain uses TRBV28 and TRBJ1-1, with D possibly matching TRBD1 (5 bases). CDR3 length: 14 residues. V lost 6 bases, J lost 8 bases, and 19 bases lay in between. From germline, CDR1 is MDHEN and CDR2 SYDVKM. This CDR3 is CASSYLGTDQEAFF. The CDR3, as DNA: TGTGCCAGCAGCTATCTTGGGACTGATCAAGAAGCTTTCTTT.

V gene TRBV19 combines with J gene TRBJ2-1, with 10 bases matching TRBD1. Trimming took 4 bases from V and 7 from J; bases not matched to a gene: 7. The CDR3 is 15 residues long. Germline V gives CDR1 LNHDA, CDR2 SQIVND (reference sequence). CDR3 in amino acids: CASSSPGQGRNEQFF. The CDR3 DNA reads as TGTGCCAGTAGTAGCCCGGGACAGGGGCGAAATGAGCAGTTCTTC.

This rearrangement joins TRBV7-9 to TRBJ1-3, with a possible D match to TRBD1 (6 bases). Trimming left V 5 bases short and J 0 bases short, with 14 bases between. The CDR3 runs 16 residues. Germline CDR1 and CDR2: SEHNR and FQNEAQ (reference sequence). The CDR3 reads CASSLFGQTSGNTIYF. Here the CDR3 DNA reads TGTGCCAGCAGCCTATTCGGACAGACCTCTGGAAACACCATATATTTT.

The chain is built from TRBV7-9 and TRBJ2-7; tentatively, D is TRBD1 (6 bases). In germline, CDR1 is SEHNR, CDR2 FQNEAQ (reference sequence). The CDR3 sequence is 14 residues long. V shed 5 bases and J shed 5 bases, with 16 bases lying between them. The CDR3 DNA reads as TGTGCCAGCAGCAAGGACAGTCGGGCGGACGAGCAGTACTTC. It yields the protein CASSKDSRADEQYF.